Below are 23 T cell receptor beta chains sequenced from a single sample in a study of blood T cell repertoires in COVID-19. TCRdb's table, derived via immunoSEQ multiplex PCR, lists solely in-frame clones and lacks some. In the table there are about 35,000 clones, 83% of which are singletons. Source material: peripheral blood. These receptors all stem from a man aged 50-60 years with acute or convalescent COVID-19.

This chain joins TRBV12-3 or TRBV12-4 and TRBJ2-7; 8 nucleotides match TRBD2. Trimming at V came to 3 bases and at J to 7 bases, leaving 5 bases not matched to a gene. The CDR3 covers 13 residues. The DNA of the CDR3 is TGTGCCAGCAGTTTCCAACGGGGGGGAGAGCAGTACTTC. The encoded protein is CASSFQRGGEQYF.

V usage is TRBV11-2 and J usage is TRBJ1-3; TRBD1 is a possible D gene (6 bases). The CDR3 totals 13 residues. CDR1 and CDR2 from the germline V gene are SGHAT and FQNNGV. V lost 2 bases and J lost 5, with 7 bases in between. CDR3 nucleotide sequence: TGTGCCAGCAGCTTATGGGACAGAAACACCATATATTTT. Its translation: CASSLWDRNTIYF.

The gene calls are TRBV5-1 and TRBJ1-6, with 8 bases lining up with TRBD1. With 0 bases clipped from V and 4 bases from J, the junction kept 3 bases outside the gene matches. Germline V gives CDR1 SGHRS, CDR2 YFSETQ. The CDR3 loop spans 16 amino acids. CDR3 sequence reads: CASSLEGQGYNSPLHF. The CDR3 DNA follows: TGCGCCAGCAGCTTGGAAGGACAGGGTTATAATTCACCCCTCCACTTT.

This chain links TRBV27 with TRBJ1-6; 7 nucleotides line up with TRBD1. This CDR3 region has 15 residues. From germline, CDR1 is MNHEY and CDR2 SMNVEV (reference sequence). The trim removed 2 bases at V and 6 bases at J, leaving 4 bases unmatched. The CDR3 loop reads CASSLEGQSNSPLHF. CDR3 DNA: TGTGCCAGCAGTTTAGAGGGACAGTCTAATTCACCCCTCCACTTT.

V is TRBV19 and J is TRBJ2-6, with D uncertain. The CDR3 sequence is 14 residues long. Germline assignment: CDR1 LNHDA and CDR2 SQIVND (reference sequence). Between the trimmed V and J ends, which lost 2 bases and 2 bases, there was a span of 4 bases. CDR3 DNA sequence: TGTGCCAGTAGTATATCCGCTGGGGCCAACGTCCTGACTTTC. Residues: CASSISAGANVLTF.

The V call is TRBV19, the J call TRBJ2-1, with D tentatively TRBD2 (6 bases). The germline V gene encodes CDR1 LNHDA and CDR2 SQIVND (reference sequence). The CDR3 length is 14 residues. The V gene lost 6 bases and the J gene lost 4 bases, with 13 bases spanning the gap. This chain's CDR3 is CASRAVREYNEQFF. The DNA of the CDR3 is TGTGCCAGTAGGGCGGTGCGGGAATACAATGAGCAGTTCTTC.

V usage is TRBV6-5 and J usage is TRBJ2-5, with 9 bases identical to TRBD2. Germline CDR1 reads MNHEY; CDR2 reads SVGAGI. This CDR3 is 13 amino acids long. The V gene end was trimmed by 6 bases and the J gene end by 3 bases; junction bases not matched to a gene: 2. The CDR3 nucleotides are TGTGCCAGCAGGCCTAGCGGGGAAGAGACCCAGTACTTC. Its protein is CASRPSGEETQYF.

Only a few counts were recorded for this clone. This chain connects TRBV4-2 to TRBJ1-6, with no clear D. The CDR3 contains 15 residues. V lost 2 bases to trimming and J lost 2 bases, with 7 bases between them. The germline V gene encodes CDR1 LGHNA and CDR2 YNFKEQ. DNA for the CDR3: TGTGCCAGCAGCCAAACAGAGACCTATAATTCACCCCTCCACTTT. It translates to CASSQTETYNSPLHF.

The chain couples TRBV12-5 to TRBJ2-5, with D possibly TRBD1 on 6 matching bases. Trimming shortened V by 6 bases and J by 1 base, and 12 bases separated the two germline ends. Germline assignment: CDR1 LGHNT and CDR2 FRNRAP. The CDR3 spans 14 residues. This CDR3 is CASGPRTAQETQYF. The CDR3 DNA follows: TGTGCTAGTGGCCCCCGGACAGCCCAAGAGACCCAGTACTTC.

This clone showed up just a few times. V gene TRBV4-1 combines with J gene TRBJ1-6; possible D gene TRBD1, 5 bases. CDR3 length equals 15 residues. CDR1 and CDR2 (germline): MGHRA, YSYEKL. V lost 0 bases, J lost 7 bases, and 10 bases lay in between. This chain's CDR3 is CASSQELRANSPLHF. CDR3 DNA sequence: TGCGCCAGCAGCCAAGAGCTCAGGGCCAATTCACCCCTCCACTTT.

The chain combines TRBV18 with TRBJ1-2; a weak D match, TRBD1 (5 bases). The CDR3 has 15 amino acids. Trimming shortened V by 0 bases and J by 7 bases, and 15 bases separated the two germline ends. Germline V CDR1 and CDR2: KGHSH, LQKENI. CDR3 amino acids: CASSPPPGSFGGYTF. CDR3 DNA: TGTGCCAGCTCACCACCGCCAGGGTCGTTCGGTGGCTACACCTTC.

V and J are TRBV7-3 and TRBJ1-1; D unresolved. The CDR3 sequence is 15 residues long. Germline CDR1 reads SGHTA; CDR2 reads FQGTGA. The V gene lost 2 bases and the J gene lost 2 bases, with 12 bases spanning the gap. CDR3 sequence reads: CASSLERVGNTEAFF. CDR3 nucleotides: TGTGCCAGCAGCTTAGAGAGGGTGGGAAACACTGAAGCTTTCTTT.

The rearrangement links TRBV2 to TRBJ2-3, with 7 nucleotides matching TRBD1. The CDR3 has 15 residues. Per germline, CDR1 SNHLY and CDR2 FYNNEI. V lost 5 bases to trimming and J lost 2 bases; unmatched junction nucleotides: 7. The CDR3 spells CASSRPGQITDTQYF. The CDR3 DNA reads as TGTGCCAGCAGTCGGCCGGGACAGATCACAGATACGCAGTATTTT. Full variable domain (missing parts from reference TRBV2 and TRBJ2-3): EPEVTQTPSHQVTQMGQEVILRCVPISNHLYFYWYRQILGQKVEFLVSFYNNEISEKSEIFDDQFSVERPDGSNFTLKIRSTKLEDSAMYFCASSRPGQITDTQYFGPGTRLTVL.

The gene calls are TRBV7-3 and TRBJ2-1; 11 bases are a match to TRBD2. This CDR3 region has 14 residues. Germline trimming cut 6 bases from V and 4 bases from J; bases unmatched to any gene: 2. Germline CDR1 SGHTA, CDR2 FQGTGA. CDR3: CASRSSGRYNEQFF. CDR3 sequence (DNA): TGTGCCAGCAGATCTAGCGGGAGGTACAATGAGCAGTTCTTC.

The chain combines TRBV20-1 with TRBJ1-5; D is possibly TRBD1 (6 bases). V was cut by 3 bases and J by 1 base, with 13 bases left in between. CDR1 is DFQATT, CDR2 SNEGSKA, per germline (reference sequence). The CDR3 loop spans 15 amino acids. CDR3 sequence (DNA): TGCAGTGCTAGTAAGGCAGGGGTAAGCAATCAGCCCCAGCATTTT. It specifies CSASKAGVSNQPQHF.

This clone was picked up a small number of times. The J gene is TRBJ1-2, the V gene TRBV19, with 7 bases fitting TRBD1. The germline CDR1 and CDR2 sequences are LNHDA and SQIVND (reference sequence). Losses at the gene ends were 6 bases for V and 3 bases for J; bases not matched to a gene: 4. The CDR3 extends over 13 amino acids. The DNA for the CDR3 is TGTGCCAGTAGCCAGGGGGGAGACTATGGCTACACCTTC. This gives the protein CASSQGGDYGYTF. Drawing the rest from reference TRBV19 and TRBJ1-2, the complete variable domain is DGGITQSPKYLFRKEGQNVTLSCEQNLNHDAMYWYRQDPGQGLRLIYYSQIVNDFQKGDIAEGYSVSREKKESFPLTVTSAQKNPTAFYLCASSQGGDYGYTFGSGTRLTVV.

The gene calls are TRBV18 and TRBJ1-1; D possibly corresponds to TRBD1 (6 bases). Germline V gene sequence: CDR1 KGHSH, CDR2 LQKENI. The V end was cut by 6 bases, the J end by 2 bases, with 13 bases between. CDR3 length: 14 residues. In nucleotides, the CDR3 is TGTGCCAGCTCGTCACAGGGCCTTAACACTGAAGCTTTCTTT. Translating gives CASSSQGLNTEAFF. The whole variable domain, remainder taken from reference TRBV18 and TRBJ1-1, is NAGVMQNPRHLVRRRGQEARLRCSPMKGHSHVYWYRQLPEEGLKFMVYLQKENIIDESGMPKERFSAEFPKEGPSILRIQQVVRGDSAAYFCASSSQGLNTEAFFGQGTRLTVV.

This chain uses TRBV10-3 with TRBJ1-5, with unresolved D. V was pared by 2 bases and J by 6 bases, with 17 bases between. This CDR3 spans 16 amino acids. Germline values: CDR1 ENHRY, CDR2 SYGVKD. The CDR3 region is CAISETAGRVVQPQHF. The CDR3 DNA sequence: TGTGCCATCAGTGAGACGGCGGGGAGGGTAGTTCAGCCCCAGCATTTT.

The CDR3 DNA reads as TGTGCCAGTAGTAGTCCGGGACAGACCTACGAGCAGTACTTC. This encodes CASSSPGQTYEQYF. The chain is built from TRBV19 and TRBJ2-7; 7 bases line up with TRBD1. From germline, CDR1 is LNHDA and CDR2 SQIVND (reference sequence). The CDR3 totals 14 residues. Trimming took 4 bases from V and 2 from J; bases not matched to a gene: 5.

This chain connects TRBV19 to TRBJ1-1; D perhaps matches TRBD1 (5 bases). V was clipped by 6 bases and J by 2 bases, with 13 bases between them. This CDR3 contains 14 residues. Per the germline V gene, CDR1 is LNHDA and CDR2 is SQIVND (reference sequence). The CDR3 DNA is TGTGCCAGTAGCGGACAAGGATATAACACTGAAGCTTTCTTT. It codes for CASSGQGYNTEAFF.

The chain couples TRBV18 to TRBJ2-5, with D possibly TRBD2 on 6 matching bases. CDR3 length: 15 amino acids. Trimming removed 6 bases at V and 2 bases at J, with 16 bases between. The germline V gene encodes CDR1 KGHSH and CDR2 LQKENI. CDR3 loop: CASSLATGDQETQYF. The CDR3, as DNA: TGTGCCAGCTCTCTCGCGACGGGGGATCAAGAGACCCAGTACTTC. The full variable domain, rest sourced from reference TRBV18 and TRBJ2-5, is NAGVMQNPRHLVRRRGQEARLRCSPMKGHSHVYWYRQLPEEGLKFMVYLQKENIIDESGMPKERFSAEFPKEGPSILRIQQVVRGDSAAYFCASSLATGDQETQYFGPGTRLLVL.

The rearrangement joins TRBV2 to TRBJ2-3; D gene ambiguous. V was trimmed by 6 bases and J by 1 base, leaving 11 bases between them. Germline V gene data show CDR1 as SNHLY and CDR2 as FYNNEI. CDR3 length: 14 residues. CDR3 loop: CASRKIAGTDTQYF. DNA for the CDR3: TGTGCCAGCAGAAAGATAGCCGGCACAGATACGCAGTATTTT.

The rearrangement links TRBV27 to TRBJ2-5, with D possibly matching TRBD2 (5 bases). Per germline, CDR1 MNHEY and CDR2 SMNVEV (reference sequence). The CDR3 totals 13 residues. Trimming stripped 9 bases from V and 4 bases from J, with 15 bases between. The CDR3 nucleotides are TGTGCCAGTTCACCCGCACGGGGAGAGACCCAGTACTTC. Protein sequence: CASSPARGETQYF.